These T cell receptor beta chains were read from a single sample in a study of blood T cell repertoires in COVID-19. Here immunoSEQ multiplex PCR was the method, and the copy in TCRdb shows in-frame clones only, minus some. The repertoire consists of about 280,000 clones, with about 86% occurring once and the leading ten covering less than 2.5%. Sequencing input: peripheral blood. Every receptor here comes from a woman younger than 45 who had recovered from COVID-19. Each CDR3 is given with its conserved first and last residue. D genes are given only for firm matches. Clone size, where shown, is once, few, many, or a class for clones that have expanded.

d_call j_call clone_size v_call cdr3_aa cdr3_nt
- TRBJ2-3 - TRBV6-5 CASSGQGTQYF TGTGCCAGCAGCGGGCAGGGGACGCAGTATTTT
- TRBJ2-1 - TRBV4-2 CASSQDPRGGVGNEQFF TGTGCCAGCAGCCAAGATCCGAGGGGGGGCGTGGGCAATGAGCAGTTCTTC
- TRBJ2-3 - TRBV5-1 CASSPGGWTRNTDTQYF TGCGCCAGCAGCCCCGGGGGATGGACACGGAACACAGATACGCAGTATTTT
TRBD2 TRBJ2-1 - TRBV2 CASRAGGEQFF TGTGCCAGCAGGGCGGGGGGTGAGCAGTTCTTC
- TRBJ1-2 - TRBV3-1/TRBV3-2 CASTQGRYGYTF TGTGCCAGCACCCAGGGGCGATATGGCTACACCTTC
TRBD2 TRBJ2-2 - TRBV7-3 CASSLGTSGTYTGELFF TGTGCCAGCAGCTTAGGGACTAGCGGGACCTACACCGGGGAGCTGTTTTTT
- TRBJ2-7 once TRBV12-5 CASGPLHRLHEQYF TGTGCTAGTGGTCCCTTGCACCGACTCCACGAGCAGTACTTC
- TRBJ2-3 - TRBV2 CASSEERTESSTDTQYF TGTGCCAGCAGTGAAGAGCGGACGGAGTCTAGCACAGATACGCAGTATTTT
TRBD2 TRBJ2-5 - TRBV11-2 CASSLAPPGLAGPQETQYF TGTGCCAGCAGCTTAGCGCCCCCGGGACTAGCGGGACCCCAAGAGACCCAGTACTTC
- TRBJ1-2 - TRBV13 CASSIQGKEYTF TGTGCCAGCAGCATCCAGGGTAAGGAATACACCTTC
TRBD1 TRBJ2-7 few TRBV6-5 CASRGTGDRYEQYF TGTGCCAGCAGAGGGACAGGGGATCGGTACGAGCAGTACTTC
TRBD2 TRBJ2-3 - TRBV7-9 CASSPPGRGGPLDTQYF TGTGCCAGCAGCCCGCCAGGGCGGGGGGGTCCTCTTGATACGCAGTATTTT
- TRBJ2-2 - TRBV10-3 CAISVGGGAETGELFF TGTGCCATCAGTGTTGGAGGCGGGGCCGAAACCGGGGAGCTGTTTTTT
TRBD1 TRBJ1-3 - TRBV28 CASSSGQGARNTIYF TGTGCCAGCAGCTCGGGACAGGGGGCAAGAAACACCATATATTTT
- TRBJ1-1 - TRBV29-1 CSGTTGLRNTEAFF TGCAGCGGGACTACGGGACTCAGGAACACTGAAGCTTTCTTT
- TRBJ2-5 - TRBV14 CASSQAPSPETQYF TGTGCCAGCAGCCAAGCCCCCTCCCCGGAGACCCAGTACTTC
- TRBJ1-6 few TRBV4-3 CASSRSGDSPLHF TGCGCCAGCAGCCGTAGCGGGGATTCACCCCTCCACTTT
TRBD1 TRBJ2-3 - TRBV4-3 CASSQNYGTGYTDTQYF TGCGCCAGCAGCCAAAATTATGGGACAGGGTACACAGATACGCAGTATTTT
- TRBJ2-7 - TRBV2 CASRTGYEQYF TGTGCCAGCAGGACAGGCTACGAGCAGTACTTC
TRBD2 TRBJ2-3 - TRBV19 CASSFSGGAPDTQYF TGTGCCAGTAGTTTTAGCGGGGGGGCCCCAGATACGCAGTATTTT
TRBD2 TRBJ2-1 - TRBV15 CATRGTSGRNEQFF TGTGCCACCAGGGGGACTAGCGGGCGCAATGAGCAGTTCTTC
- TRBJ1-2 - TRBV10-3 CAISGGQVNYGYTF TGTGCCATCAGTGGCGGGCAGGTCAACTATGGCTACACCTTC
TRBD1 TRBJ1-4 - TRBV28 CASSSRGRRGKLFF TGTGCCAGCAGTTCCAGGGGGCGCAGAGGAAAACTGTTTTTT
- TRBJ2-5 once TRBV2 CASSGPGETQYF TGTGCCAGCAGTGGCCCGGGAGAGACCCAGTACTTC
TRBD1 TRBJ2-7 - TRBV6-6 CASSPDRDEQYF TGTGCCAGCAGCCCCGACAGGGACGAGCAGTACTTC
- TRBJ1-4 - TRBV5-1 CASSLGGAIREKLFF TGCGCCAGCAGCTTAGGCGGGGCGATAAGGGAAAAACTGTTTTTT
- TRBJ2-5 - TRBV10-1 CASSDSTGGTQYF TGCGCCAGCAGTGATAGCACCGGGGGGACCCAGTACTTC
- TRBJ1-3 - TRBV5-4 CASRPAGGAGNTIYF TGTGCCAGCCGACCAGCCGGAGGAGCAGGAAACACCATATATTTT
TRBD1 TRBJ1-2 - TRBV9 CASSPHSGQGAYGYTF TGTGCCAGCAGCCCGCACTCGGGACAGGGGGCCTATGGCTACACCTTC
TRBD2 TRBJ2-1 - TRBV4-3 CASSQFLGGSPYNEQFF TGCGCCAGCAGCCAGTTCCTAGGCGGGAGCCCTTACAATGAGCAGTTCTTC
- TRBJ1-2 - TRBV7-2 CASSLDRSYGYTF TGTGCCAGCAGCCTCGACAGGAGCTATGGCTACACCTTC
TRBD1 TRBJ1-1 - TRBV6-5 CASSYTDRAREAFF TGTGCCAGCAGTTACACGGACAGGGCCCGTGAAGCTTTCTTT
- TRBJ1-1 - TRBV7-9 CASSYLTVNTEAFF TGTGCCAGCAGTTACCTGACAGTGAACACTGAAGCTTTCTTT
- TRBJ2-7 - TRBV27 CASSPAGETYEQYF TGTGCCAGCAGTCCCGCAGGGGAAACCTACGAGCAGTACTTC
TRBD1 TRBJ1-1 - TRBV14 CASSHTGTGSLEAFF TGTGCCAGCAGCCATACCGGGACAGGGTCTTTAGAAGCTTTCTTT
TRBD2 TRBJ2-1 few TRBV5-1 CASSFEQERGYNEQFF TGCGCCAGCAGCTTCGAACAGGAGCGGGGTTACAATGAGCAGTTCTTC
TRBD2 TRBJ2-3 once TRBV20-1 CSASSGGQDTQYF TGCAGTGCTAGTAGCGGGGGGCAAGATACGCAGTATTTT
- TRBJ1-1 - TRBV7-3 CASSPTGRDTEAFF TGTGCCAGCAGCCCCACAGGGCGGGACACTGAAGCTTTCTTT
TRBD2 TRBJ2-1 - TRBV7-8 CASRGLAGVDEQFF TGTGCCAGCAGGGGACTAGCGGGAGTAGATGAGCAGTTCTTC
TRBD2 TRBJ2-3 - TRBV7-7 CASSSTSGVSTDTQYF TGTGCTAGCAGCTCCACTAGCGGGGTGAGCACAGATACGCAGTATTTT
- TRBJ1-4 once TRBV24-1 CATSDHGQKLFF TGTGCCACCAGTGACCACGGACAGAAACTGTTTTTT
- TRBJ1-3 - TRBV2 CASSGTGYGNTIYF TGTGCCAGCAGTGGAACAGGGTACGGAAACACCATATATTTT
- TRBJ2-6 once TRBV27 CASSLRAGANVLTF TGTGCCAGCAGTTTGAGGGCCGGGGCCAACGTCCTGACTTTC
TRBD1 TRBJ1-3 few TRBV4-1 CASSQGNRGRTGNTIYF TGCGCCAGCAGCCAAGGGAATAGGGGGCGTACTGGAAACACCATATATTTT
- TRBJ2-3 - TRBV11-2 CASSLVQGPPDTQYF TGTGCCAGCAGCTTAGTGCAGGGCCCTCCAGATACGCAGTATTTT
- TRBJ2-3 - TRBV4-1 CASSQEVTSPLTDTQYF TGCGCCAGCAGCCAAGAGGTCACTAGTCCCCTCACAGATACGCAGTATTTT
- TRBJ1-2 - TRBV4-1 CASSPGRPGGYTF TGCGCCAGCAGCCCCGGGAGGCCGGGAGGCTACACCTTC
- TRBJ2-1 few TRBV29-1 CSVGAEYNEQFF TGCAGCGTTGGGGCAGAATACAATGAGCAGTTCTTC
TRBD1 TRBJ1-2 - TRBV5-6 CASSSTGWVYGYTF TGTGCCAGCAGCTCGACAGGGTGGGTCTATGGCTACACCTTC
- TRBJ2-3 - TRBV19 CASSIDHGSSTDTQYF TGTGCCAGTAGTATAGATCACGGTTCAAGCACAGATACGCAGTATTTT
- TRBJ1-5 few TRBV30 CAWSPGPSQEAQHF TGTGCCTGGAGCCCCGGACCTAGCCAGGAGGCCCAGCATTTT
TRBD2 TRBJ2-3 - TRBV20-1 CSASPTRTSGTDTQYF TGCAGTGCTAGTCCTACAAGGACTAGCGGCACAGATACGCAGTATTTT
- TRBJ2-3 once TRBV27 CASSFNGITDTQYF TGTGCCAGCAGTTTTAACGGGATCACAGATACGCAGTATTTT
- TRBJ1-1 - TRBV12-3/TRBV12-4 CASSSVGTEAFF TGTGCCAGCAGTTCGGTTGGTACTGAAGCTTTCTTT
- TRBJ1-5 - TRBV6-5 CASSLTGFSNQPQHF TGTGCCAGCAGCCTTACAGGGTTCAGCAATCAGCCCCAGCATTTT
TRBD2 TRBJ2-7 - TRBV28 CASSITSGIQYF TGTGCCAGCAGTATAACTAGCGGGATTCAATACTTC
TRBD2 TRBJ2-5 once TRBV7-2 CASSFSGLVSETQYF TGTGCCAGCAGCTTCTCGGGACTAGTGTCGGAGACCCAGTACTTC
- TRBJ2-6 - TRBV7-9 CASSRSKGESVLTF TGTGCCAGCAGTCGCTCAAAGGGAGAAAGCGTCCTGACTTTC
- TRBJ1-6 - TRBV9 CASSVRDTENLYDSPLHF TGTGCCAGCAGCGTCCGGGACACCGAGAACTTATATGATTCACCCCTCCACTTT
- TRBJ2-5 - TRBV7-8 CASSSRRQAQETQYF TGTGCCAGCAGCTCCCGTCGACAGGCCCAAGAGACCCAGTACTTC